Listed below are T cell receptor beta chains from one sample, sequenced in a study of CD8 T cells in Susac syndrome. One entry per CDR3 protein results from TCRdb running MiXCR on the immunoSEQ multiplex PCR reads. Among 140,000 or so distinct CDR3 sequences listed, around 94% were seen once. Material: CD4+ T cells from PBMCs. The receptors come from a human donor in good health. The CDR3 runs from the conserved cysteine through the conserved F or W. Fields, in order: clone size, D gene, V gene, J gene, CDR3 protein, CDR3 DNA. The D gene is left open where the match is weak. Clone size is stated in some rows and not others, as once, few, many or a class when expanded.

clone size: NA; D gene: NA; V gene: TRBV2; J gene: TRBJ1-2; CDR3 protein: CASSDGTAGYTF; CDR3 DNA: TGTGCCAGCAGTGACGGAACCGCAGGCTACACCTTC
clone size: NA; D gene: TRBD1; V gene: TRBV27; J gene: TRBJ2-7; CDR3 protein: CASSLVPMTGGGHEQYF; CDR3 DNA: TGTGCCAGCAGTTTAGTCCCCATGACAGGGGGCGGGCACGAGCAGTACTTC
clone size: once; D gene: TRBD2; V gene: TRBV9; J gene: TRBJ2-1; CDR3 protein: CASSVLAGGRDEQFF; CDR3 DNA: TGTGCCAGCAGCGTTCTAGCGGGAGGGAGGGATGAGCAGTTCTTC
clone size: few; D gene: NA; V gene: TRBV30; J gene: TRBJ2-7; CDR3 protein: CAWKVDGVPYEQYF; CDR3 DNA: TGTGCCTGGAAAGTTGACGGGGTTCCCTACGAGCAGTACTTC
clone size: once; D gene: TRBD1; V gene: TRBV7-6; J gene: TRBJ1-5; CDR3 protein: CASSLGQPNQPQHF; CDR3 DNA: TGTGCCAGCAGCTTGGGACAGCCAAATCAGCCCCAGCATTTT
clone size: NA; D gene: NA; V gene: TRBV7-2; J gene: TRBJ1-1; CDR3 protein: CASSLNVLNTEAFF; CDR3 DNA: TGTGCCAGCAGCTTAAACGTCCTGAACACTGAAGCTTTCTTT
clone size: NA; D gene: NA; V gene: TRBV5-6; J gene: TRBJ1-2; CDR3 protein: CASSLLIQRGGYTF; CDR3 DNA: TGTGCCAGCAGCTTGTTGATCCAACGCGGGGGCTACACCTTC
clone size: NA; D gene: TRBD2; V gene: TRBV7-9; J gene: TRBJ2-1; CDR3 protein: CASSSLLAASPDSYNEQFF; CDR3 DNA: TGTGCCAGCAGCTCCCTTCTAGCGGCTTCCCCCGATTCCTACAATGAGCAGTTCTTC
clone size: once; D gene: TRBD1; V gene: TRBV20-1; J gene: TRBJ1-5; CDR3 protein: CSARHRDRRSNQPQHF; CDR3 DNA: TGCAGTGCTAGGCACCGGGACAGACGTAGCAATCAGCCCCAGCATTTT
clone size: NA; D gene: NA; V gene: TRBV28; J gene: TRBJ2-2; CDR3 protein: CASRSYGTGELFF; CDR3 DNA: TGTGCCAGCAGAAGTTACGGCACCGGGGAGCTGTTTTTT
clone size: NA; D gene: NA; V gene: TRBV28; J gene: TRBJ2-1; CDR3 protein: CASSSGGRSYNEQFF; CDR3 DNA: TGTGCCAGCAGCTCCGGGGGCCGCTCCTACAATGAGCAGTTCTTC
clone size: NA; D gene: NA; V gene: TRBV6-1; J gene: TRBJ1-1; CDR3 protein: CASSTTRRGKAEAFF; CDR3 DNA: TGTGCCAGCAGTACCACCCGGCGGGGAAAGGCTGAAGCTTTCTTT
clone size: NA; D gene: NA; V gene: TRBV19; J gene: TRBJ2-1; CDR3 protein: CASSIPGAGEQFF; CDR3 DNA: TGTGCCAGTAGTATCCCTGGCGCGGGGGAGCAGTTCTTC
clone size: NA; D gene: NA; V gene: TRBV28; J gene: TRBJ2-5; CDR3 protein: CASSSYWETQYF; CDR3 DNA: TGTGCCAGCAGCAGCTACTGGGAGACCCAGTACTTC
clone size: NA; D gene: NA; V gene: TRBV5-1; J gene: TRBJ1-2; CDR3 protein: CASSPLGRANYGYTF; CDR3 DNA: TGCGCCAGCAGCCCCCTAGGGAGAGCTAACTATGGCTACACCTTC
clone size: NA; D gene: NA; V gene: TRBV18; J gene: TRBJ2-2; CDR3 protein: CASSPPSRTNTGELFF; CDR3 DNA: TGTGCCAGCTCACCACCGTCTCGGACGAACACCGGGGAGCTGTTTTTT
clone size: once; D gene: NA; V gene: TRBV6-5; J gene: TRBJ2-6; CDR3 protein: CGTQNSFSGANVLTF; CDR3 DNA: TGTGGTACACAGAATTCCTTCTCTGGGGCCAACGTCCTGACTTTC